A selection of T cell receptor beta chains follows, all from one sample in a study of T-cell reconstitution after alpha-beta-depleted transplantation in children. Via MiXCR, TCRdb re-called the PCR reads, giving one row per CDR3 protein. The profile shows about 640,000 distinct CDR3 sequences, 10% to 15% of them singletons. The starting material was PBMCs, mostly from graft donor cells, obtained 360 days after TCRalphabeta/CD19-depleted stem cell transplant. These receptors all stem from a male patient aged 5 to 17 who had a stem cell transplant for acute myeloid leukemia, so the T cells may come from the graft donor. Both conserved end residues are part of each CDR3. The order of the fields is clone size, J gene, CDR3 length, D gene, V gene, CDR3 protein. A D gene is named only where the DNA matches it firmly. Not every row has a clone size; where given, it reads once, few, many or a size class.

clone size: many; J gene: TRBJ2-4; CDR3 length: 17; D gene: TRBD2; V gene: TRBV28; CDR3 protein: CASSLIGEGLAKNIQYF
clone size: few; J gene: TRBJ2-7; CDR3 length: 16; D gene: NA; V gene: TRBV27; CDR3 protein: CASSRTGQLGGYEQYF
clone size: NA; J gene: TRBJ1-1; CDR3 length: 13; D gene: NA; V gene: TRBV20-1; CDR3 protein: CSASQRRETEAFF
clone size: few; J gene: TRBJ2-1; CDR3 length: 12; D gene: NA; V gene: TRBV6-6; CDR3 protein: CASSTLSNEQFF
clone size: few; J gene: TRBJ2-1; CDR3 length: 16; D gene: TRBD2; V gene: TRBV19; CDR3 protein: CASSIFASGRDNEQFF
clone size: many; J gene: TRBJ2-5; CDR3 length: 14; D gene: NA; V gene: TRBV4-3; CDR3 protein: CASSRTRRQETQYF
clone size: many; J gene: TRBJ2-7; CDR3 length: 15; D gene: TRBD2; V gene: TRBV24-1; CDR3 protein: CATSAPTSGEQEQYF
clone size: NA; J gene: TRBJ2-5; CDR3 length: 18; D gene: NA; V gene: TRBV7-3; CDR3 protein: CASSFVPSDALAGETQYF
clone size: many; J gene: TRBJ2-7; CDR3 length: 16; D gene: TRBD2; V gene: TRBV28; CDR3 protein: CASSLEGLAGTYEQYF
clone size: few; J gene: TRBJ2-7; CDR3 length: 15; D gene: NA; V gene: TRBV5-1; CDR3 protein: CASSLSWDPAEEQYF
clone size: many; J gene: TRBJ1-1; CDR3 length: 14; D gene: TRBD1; V gene: TRBV9; CDR3 protein: CASTGPGQGREAFF
clone size: few; J gene: TRBJ2-6; CDR3 length: 17; D gene: TRBD1; V gene: TRBV7-6; CDR3 protein: CASSLYETGSGANVLTF
clone size: few; J gene: TRBJ2-3; CDR3 length: 15; D gene: TRBD2; V gene: TRBV20-1; CDR3 protein: CSANLAGGHTDTQYF
clone size: few; J gene: TRBJ2-5; CDR3 length: 14; D gene: TRBD2; V gene: TRBV20-1; CDR3 protein: CSARDDWRGETQYF
clone size: few; J gene: TRBJ2-1; CDR3 length: 16; D gene: TRBD1; V gene: TRBV12-3/TRBV12-4; CDR3 protein: CASRPGQGARGNEQFF
clone size: few; J gene: TRBJ2-3; CDR3 length: 14; D gene: NA; V gene: TRBV9; CDR3 protein: CASSVELRTDTQYF
clone size: many; J gene: TRBJ2-3; CDR3 length: 14; D gene: NA; V gene: TRBV5-4; CDR3 protein: CASSLKGTSDTQYF